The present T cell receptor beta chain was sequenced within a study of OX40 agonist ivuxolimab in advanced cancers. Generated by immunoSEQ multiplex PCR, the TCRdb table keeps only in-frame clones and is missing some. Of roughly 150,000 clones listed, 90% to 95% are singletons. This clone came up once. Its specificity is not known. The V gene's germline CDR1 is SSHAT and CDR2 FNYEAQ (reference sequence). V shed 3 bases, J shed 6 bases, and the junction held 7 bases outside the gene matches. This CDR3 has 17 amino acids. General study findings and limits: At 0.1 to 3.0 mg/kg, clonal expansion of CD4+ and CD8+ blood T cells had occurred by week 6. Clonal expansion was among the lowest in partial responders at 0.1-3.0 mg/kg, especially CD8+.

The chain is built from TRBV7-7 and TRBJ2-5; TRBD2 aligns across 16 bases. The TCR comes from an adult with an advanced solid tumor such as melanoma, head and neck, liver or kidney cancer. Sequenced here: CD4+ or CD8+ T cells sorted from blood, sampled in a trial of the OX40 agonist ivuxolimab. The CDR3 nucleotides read TGTGCCAGCAGCTTCGGGACTAGCGGGGGGGCCGTGAAGACCCAGTACTTC. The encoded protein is CASSFGTSGGAVKTQYF.